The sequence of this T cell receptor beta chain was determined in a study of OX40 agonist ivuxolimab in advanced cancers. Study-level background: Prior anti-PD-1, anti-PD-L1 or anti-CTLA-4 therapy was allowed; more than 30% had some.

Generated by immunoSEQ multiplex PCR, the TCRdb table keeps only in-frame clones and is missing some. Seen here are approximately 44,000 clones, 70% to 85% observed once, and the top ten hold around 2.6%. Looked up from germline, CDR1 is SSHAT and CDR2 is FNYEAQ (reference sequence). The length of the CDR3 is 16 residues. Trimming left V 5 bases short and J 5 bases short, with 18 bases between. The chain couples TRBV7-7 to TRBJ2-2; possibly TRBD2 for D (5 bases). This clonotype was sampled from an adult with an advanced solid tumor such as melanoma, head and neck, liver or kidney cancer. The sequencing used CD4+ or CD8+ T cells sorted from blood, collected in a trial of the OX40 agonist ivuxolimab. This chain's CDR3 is CASSPEVESGTGELFF. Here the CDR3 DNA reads TGTGCCAGCAGCCCAGAGGTGGAATCGGGAACCGGGGAGCTGTTTTTT.